The 10 T cell receptor beta chains listed next were all sequenced from one sample in a study of T cells in Graves' hyperthyroidism and ophthalmopathy. TCR beta CDR3 region amplification was performed from RNA transcripts. Initially, a first-round RT-PCR of the TCR CDR3 employed the HTBI primer set. TCRdb passed the multiplex PCR reads through MiXCR, listing each CDR3 protein once. Of about 380,000 distinct CDR3 sequences detected, around 18% appear once; the ten largest clones hold 40%. Sequenced: blood. The receptors originated from a man aged 18 to 29 with Graves' ophthalmopathy.

In its sample, this clonotype was seen a few times. The chain couples TRBV6-2 or TRBV6-3 to TRBJ2-7, with TRBD1 matching over 7 bases. The CDR3 extends over 16 amino acids. The J segment lost 0 bases and the V segment lost 0 bases, leaving 5 bases of the junction unmatched. In germline, CDR1 is MNHEY, CDR2 SVGEGT. CDR3 DNA: TGTGCCAGCAGTTACTCGAAGGGGGCCTACTCCTACGAGCAGTACTTC. Protein product: CASSYSKGAYSYEQYF.

V is TRBV11-2 and J is TRBJ2-7; D gene ambiguous. The V end was cut by 3 bases, the J end by 4 bases, with 16 bases between. In germline, CDR1 is SGHAT, CDR2 FQNNGV. The CDR3 sequence is 15 residues long. This CDR3 reads CASSFAAGPSYEQYF. The CDR3 region has the DNA TGTGCCAGCAGCTTCGCGGCAGGCCCATCTTACGAGCAGTACTTC. The variable domain in full, with the rest retrieved from reference TRBV11-2 and TRBJ2-7, is EAGVAQSPRYKIIEKRQSVAFWCNPISGHATLYWYQQILGQGPKLLIQFQNNGVVDDSQLPKDRFSAERLKGVDSTLKIQPAKLEDSAVYLCASSFAAGPSYEQYFGPGTRLTVT.

With regard to this clonotype: The junction shows a germline mismatch at one end, possibly a read error. This chain links TRBV11-2 with TRBJ1-1, with TRBD1 matching 7 bases. The CDR3 loop spans 15 amino acids. Germline V gene sequence: CDR1 SGHAT, CDR2 FQNNGV. The CDR3 coding sequence is TGTGCCAGCAGCCCGGGACAGACCATGAACACTGAAGCTCTCTTT. It encodes CASSPGQTMNTEALF. Full variable domain (missing parts from reference TRBV11-2 and TRBJ1-1): EAGVAQSPRYKIIEKRQSVAFWCNPISGHATLYWYQQILGQGPKLLIQFQNNGVVDDSQLPKDRFSAERLKGVDSTLKIQPAKLEDSAVYLCASSPGQTMNTEALFGQGTRLTVV.

This clonotype was detected a few times. This chain connects TRBV4-1 to TRBJ2-7; D gene uncertain. The ends were cut back, 3 bases at V and 7 bases at J, with 13 bases in the middle. Germline V gene lookup returns CDR1 MGHRA and CDR2 YSYEKL. The CDR3 totals 13 residues. For the CDR3, the DNA is TGCGCCAGCAGCCACCTCGGTCCGTCTGAGCAGTACTTC. Its translation: CASSHLGPSEQYF.

The V call is TRBV10-3, the J call TRBJ2-3; 8 bases fit TRBD2. Germline CDR1 ENHRY, CDR2 SYGVKD. V gave up 3 bases and J gave up 3 bases; unmatched junction bases: 8. The CDR3 spans 16 residues. Here the CDR3 DNA reads TGTGCCATCAGTGACAACCGGGGGGGCGGTACAGATACGCAGTATTTT. As protein: CAISDNRGGGTDTQYF.

This clonotype has more than one count but fewer than ten. The chain has TRBV10-3 and TRBJ2-1, with 9 bases identical to TRBD1. Germline-derived CDR1 and CDR2 are ENHRY and SYGVKD. The J segment lost 14 bases and the V segment lost 8 bases, leaving 10 bases of the junction unmatched. The CDR3 extends over 12 amino acids. This CDR3 is CAIQTGGKGKFF. DNA of the CDR3: TGTGCCATCCAGACAGGGGGGAAGGGGAAGTTCTTC.

Ten or more counts support this clonotype. The CDR3 here is CASSLGQTAQHF. The CDR3 nucleotides read TGTGCCAGCAGTTTAGGGCAAACCGCCCAGCATTTT. J is TRBJ1-5 and V is TRBV28, with D hard to call. This CDR3 comprises 12 residues. V gave up 2 bases and J gave up 11 bases, with 10 bases separating them. Germline V lookup: CDR1 MDHEN, CDR2 SYDVKM.

The CDR3 here is CSARTTVLEGGSEAFF. In nucleotides, the CDR3 is TGCAGTGCTAGGACCACAGTGTTGGAGGGTGGGTCTGAAGCTTTCTTT. The V and J genes are TRBV20-1 and TRBJ1-1; D is ambiguous. CDR1 DFQATT and CDR2 SNEGSKA come from the germline V gene (reference sequence). Trimming left V 3 bases short and J 6 bases short, with 23 bases between. The CDR3 has 16 amino acids.

Remarks on this clonotype: A clone one base away is much larger, so this may be a read error. The J gene is TRBJ1-6, the V gene TRBV2; D gene ambiguous. CDR3 length: 13 amino acids. Germline CDR1 is SNHLY and CDR2 is FYNNEI. CDR3 in amino acids: CASSGQTNSPPHF. In nucleotides, the CDR3 is TGTGCCAGCAGTGGGCAGACTAATTCACCCCCCCACTTT.

On this clonotype: A much larger clone differs from this one at a single base, so this may be a read error. J is TRBJ2-5 and V is TRBV20-1, with a tentative D call TRBD1 (6 bases). Germline loops: CDR1 DFQATT, CDR2 SNEGSKA (reference sequence). V lost 7 bases, J lost 2 bases, and 11 bases lay in between. The CDR3 contains 12 residues. CDR3 sequence: CSVQGRQETQYF. The CDR3 DNA reads TGCAGTGTGCAGGGGCGGCAAGAGACCCAGTACTTC.